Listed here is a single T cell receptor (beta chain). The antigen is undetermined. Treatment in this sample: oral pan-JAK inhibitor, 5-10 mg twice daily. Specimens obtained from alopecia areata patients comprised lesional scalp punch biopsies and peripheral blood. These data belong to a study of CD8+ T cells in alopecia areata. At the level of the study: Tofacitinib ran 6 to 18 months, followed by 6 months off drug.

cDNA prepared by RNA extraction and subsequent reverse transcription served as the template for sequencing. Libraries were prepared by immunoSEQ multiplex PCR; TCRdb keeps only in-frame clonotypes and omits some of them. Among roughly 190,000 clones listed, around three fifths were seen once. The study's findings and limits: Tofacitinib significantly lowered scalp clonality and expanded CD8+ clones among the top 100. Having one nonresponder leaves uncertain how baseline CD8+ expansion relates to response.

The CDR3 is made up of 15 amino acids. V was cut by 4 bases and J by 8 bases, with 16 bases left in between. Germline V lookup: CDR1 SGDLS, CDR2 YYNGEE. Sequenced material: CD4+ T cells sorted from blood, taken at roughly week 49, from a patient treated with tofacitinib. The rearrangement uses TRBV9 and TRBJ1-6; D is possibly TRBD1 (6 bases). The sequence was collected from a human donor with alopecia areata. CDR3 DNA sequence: TGTGCCAGCAGCAAGAGTCAGGGGTCGGATTCACCCCTCCACTTT. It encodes CASSKSQGSDSPLHF.